This T cell receptor beta chain originates from a study of cytomegalovirus exposure and HLA in healthy donors. Amplification used 60 Vbeta primers and 13 Jbeta primers. The assay was immunoSEQ multiplex PCR, and TCRdb's table has in-frame clones only and misses some. This table has roughly 170,000 clones, approximately 80% appearing once. About this clone itself: The antigen is unknown.

Trimming took off 2 bases at V and 2 bases at J, with 10 bases between the two ends. The germline V gene encodes CDR1 SGHDT and CDR2 YYEEEE. The CDR3 extends over 15 amino acids. Study-wide points: Most observed TCR sequences were rare, whereas some public TCRs were detected in many donors. An analysis was carried out at a later point. It showed that HLA-associated TCR beta chains were more clonally expanded than equally common non-associated chains.

V is TRBV5-6 and J is TRBJ2-2; D gene ambiguous. The sequencing sample was made of PBMCs. The clonotype originates from a woman under 40 in good health and CMV-seronegative. The CDR3 loop reads CASSLSPLNTGELFF. Here the CDR3 DNA reads TGTGCCAGCAGCTTATCCCCTCTCAACACCGGGGAGCTGTTTTTT.